Shown below are 11 T cell receptor beta chains from a single sample sequenced in a study of shared clonotypes between healthy human individuals. Naive CD8 cells lacked CD45RO, underwent positive selection for CCR7 and left out terminally differentiated effector memory CD45RA+ cells. TCRdb keeps only in-frame clones here, not all; method: immunoSEQ multiplex PCR. The data contain 1.5 million to 2.5 million clones, 85% to 95% of them seen just once; the ten biggest clones take up around 1.2%. The sample comprised naive CD8+ T cells sorted from blood. The receptors originated from a young man in good health.

The chain has TRBV30 and TRBJ1-1; 8 positions agree with TRBD1. The germline CDR1 and CDR2 sequences are GTSNPN and SVGIG (reference sequence). CDR3 length: 13 residues. V lost 2 bases, J lost 5 bases, and 4 bases stayed unmatched. The CDR3 nucleotides read TGTGCCTGGAGTCCGGACAGGGAGACTGAAGCTTTCTTT. Translation: CAWSPDRETEAFF.

Only one count was recorded for this clone. The CDR3 is CASSGSGYGYTF. CDR3 sequence (DNA): TGTGCCAGCAGTGGGTCTGGTTATGGCTACACCTTC. V usage is TRBV25-1 and J usage is TRBJ1-2; D not resolved. Deletions cut 4 bases from V and 5 bases from J, with 8 bases between. Germline-derived CDR1 and CDR2 are MGHDK and SYGVNS. There are 12 residues in the CDR3.

This chain connects TRBV29-1 to TRBJ1-2; the D is unclear. Germline V CDR1 and CDR2: SQVTM, ANQGSEA. Trimming shortened V by 7 bases and J by 8 bases, and 14 bases separated the two germline ends. The CDR3 consists of 11 residues. The CDR3 protein is CSAITWEGYTF. In DNA, the CDR3 is TGCAGCGCCATCACATGGGAAGGCTACACCTTC.

The V call is TRBV4-1, the J call TRBJ2-7; D might be TRBD2 (6 bases). The germline V gene has CDR1 MGHRA and CDR2 YSYEKL. The ends were cut back, 5 bases at V and 4 bases at J, with 15 bases in the middle. CDR3 length: 14 residues. CDR3 DNA sequence: TGCGCCAGCAGCTTACACACTAGCAAATACGAGCAGTACTTC. Protein sequence: CASSLHTSKYEQYF.

This clone was counted once. The V gene is TRBV27, the J gene TRBJ2-5, with D possibly matching TRBD1 (5 bases). The CDR3 runs to 15 residues. CDR1 and CDR2 from the germline V gene are MNHEY and SMNVEV (reference sequence). Trimming left V 3 bases short and J 4 bases short, with 15 bases between. CDR3 in DNA: TGTGCCAGCAGTTTGAACAGGCCCAAGGGAGAGACCCAGTACTTC. Protein: CASSLNRPKGETQYF.

The chain has TRBV13 and TRBJ2-1; D may be TRBD2 (5 bases). The length of the CDR3 is 13 residues. Germline V gene lookup returns CDR1 PRHDT and CDR2 FYEKMQ (reference sequence). The germline V and J ends were trimmed by 5 bases and 0 bases, with 5 bases remaining between them. The CDR3 nucleotides are TGTGCCAGCAGCGGGAGCTCCTACAATGAGCAGTTCTTC. This gives the protein CASSGSSYNEQFF. Drawing the rest from reference TRBV13 and TRBJ2-1, the complete variable domain is AAGVIQSPRHLIKEKRETATLKCYPIPRHDTVYWYQQGPGQDPQFLISFYEKMQSDKGSIPDRFSAQQFSDYHSELNMSSLELGDSALYFCASSGSSYNEQFFGPGTRLTVL.

In regard to this clone: This same CDR3 is encoded by further DNA sequences in the sample. The chain links TRBV29-1 to TRBJ2-7; D is unclear. CDR3 length: 12 amino acids. CDR1 is SQVTM, CDR2 ANQGSEA, per germline. V was pared by 3 bases and J by 3 bases, with 9 bases between. CDR3 in amino acids: CSVEGNGYEQYF. The DNA for the CDR3 is TGCAGCGTTGAGGGCAATGGCTACGAGCAGTACTTC.

On this clone: Additional DNA sequences in this sample encode the identical CDR3. The rearrangement links TRBV19 to TRBJ1-1, with D hard to call. Germline assignment: CDR1 LNHDA and CDR2 SQIVND (reference sequence). This CDR3 has 12 amino acids. V lost 0 bases to trimming and J lost 4 bases, with 3 bases between them. CDR3: CASSIEGTEAFF. CDR3 bases: TGTGCCAGTAGTATAGAAGGCACTGAAGCTTTCTTT.

The chain carries TRBV4-3 and TRBJ2-7; TRBD2 agrees at 7 bases. Per the germline V gene, CDR1 is LGHNA and CDR2 is YSLEER. The CDR3 loop spans 15 amino acids. The J segment lost 4 bases and the V segment lost 0 bases, leaving 6 bases of the junction unmatched. The chain's CDR3 is CASSQDHGLGYEQYF. For the CDR3, the DNA is TGCGCCAGCAGCCAAGATCACGGACTAGGTTACGAGCAGTACTTC.

The rearrangement links TRBV15 to TRBJ1-5, with 8 bases identical to TRBD1. Germline lookup yields CDR1 LNHNV and CDR2 YYDKDF (reference sequence). V was pared by 5 bases and J by 5 bases, with 8 bases of the junction left unmatched. The CDR3 contains 15 residues. This CDR3 reads CATSLDRGRDQPQHF. For the CDR3, the DNA is TGTGCCACCAGCCTTGACAGGGGACGGGATCAGCCCCAGCATTTT.

This clone came up once. The V and J genes are TRBV6-6 and TRBJ2-7, with D unclear. CDR1 and CDR2 from the germline V gene are MNHNY and SVGAGI (reference sequence). The CDR3 sequence is 13 residues long. Trimming took off 2 bases at V and 3 bases at J, with 8 bases between the two ends. The CDR3 DNA follows: TGTGCCAGCAGTTACGGGCGGAACTACGAGCAGTACTTC. Translating it yields CASSYGRNYEQYF.